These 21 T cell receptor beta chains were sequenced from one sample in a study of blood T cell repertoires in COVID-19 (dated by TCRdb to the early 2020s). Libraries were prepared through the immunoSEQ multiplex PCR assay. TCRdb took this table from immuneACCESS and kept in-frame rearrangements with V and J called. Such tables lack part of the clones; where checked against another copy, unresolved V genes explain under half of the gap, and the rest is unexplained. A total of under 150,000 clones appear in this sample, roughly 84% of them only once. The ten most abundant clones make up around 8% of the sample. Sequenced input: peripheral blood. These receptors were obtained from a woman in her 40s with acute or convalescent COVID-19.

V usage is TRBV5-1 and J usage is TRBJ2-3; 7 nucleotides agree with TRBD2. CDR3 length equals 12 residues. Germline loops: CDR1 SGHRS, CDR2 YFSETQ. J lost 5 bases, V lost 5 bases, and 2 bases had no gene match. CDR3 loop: CASSPGGDTQYF. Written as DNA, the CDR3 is TGCGCCAGCAGTCCGGGGGGAGATACGCAGTATTTT.

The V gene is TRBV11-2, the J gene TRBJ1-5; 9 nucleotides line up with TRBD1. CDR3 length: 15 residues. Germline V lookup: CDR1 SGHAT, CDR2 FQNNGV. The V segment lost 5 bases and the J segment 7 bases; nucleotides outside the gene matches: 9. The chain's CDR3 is CASSPIQGAGQPQHF. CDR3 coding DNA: TGTGCCAGCAGCCCTATACAGGGGGCCGGGCAGCCCCAGCATTTT.

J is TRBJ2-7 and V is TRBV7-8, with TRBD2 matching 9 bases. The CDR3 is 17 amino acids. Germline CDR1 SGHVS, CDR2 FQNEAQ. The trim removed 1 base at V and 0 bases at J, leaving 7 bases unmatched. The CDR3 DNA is TGTGCCAGCAGCTTAGGTCTAGCGGGGTTGAGCTCCTACGAGCAGTACTTC. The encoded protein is CASSLGLAGLSSYEQYF.

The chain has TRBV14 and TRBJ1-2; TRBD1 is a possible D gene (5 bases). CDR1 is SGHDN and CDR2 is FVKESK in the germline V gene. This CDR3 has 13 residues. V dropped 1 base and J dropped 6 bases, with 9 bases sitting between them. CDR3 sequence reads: CASSQGGVDGYTF. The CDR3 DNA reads TGTGCCAGCAGCCAAGGGGGGGTCGATGGCTACACCTTC.

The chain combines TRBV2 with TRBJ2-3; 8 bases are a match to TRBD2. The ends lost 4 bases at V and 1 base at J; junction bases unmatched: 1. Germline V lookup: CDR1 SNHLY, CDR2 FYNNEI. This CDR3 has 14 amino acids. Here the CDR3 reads CASSVGGGTDTQYF. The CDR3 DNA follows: TGTGCCAGCAGTGTCGGGGGGGGCACAGATACGCAGTATTTT. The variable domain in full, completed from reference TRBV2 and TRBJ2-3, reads EPEVTQTPSHQVTQMGQEVILRCVPISNHLYFYWYRQILGQKVEFLVSFYNNEISEKSEIFDDQFSVERPDGSNFTLKIRSTKLEDSAMYFCASSVGGGTDTQYFGPGTRLTVL.

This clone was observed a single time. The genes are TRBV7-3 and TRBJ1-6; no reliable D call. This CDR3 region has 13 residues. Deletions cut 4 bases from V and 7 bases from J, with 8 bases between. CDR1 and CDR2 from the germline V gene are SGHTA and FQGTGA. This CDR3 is CASSSTENSPLHF. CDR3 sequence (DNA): TGTGCCAGCAGCTCCACGGAGAATTCACCCCTCCACTTT. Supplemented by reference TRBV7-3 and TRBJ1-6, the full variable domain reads GAGVSQTPSNKVTEKGKYVELRCDPISGHTALYWYRQSLGQGPEFLIYFQGTGAADDSGLPNDRFFAVRPEGSVSTLKIQRTERGDSAVYLCASSSTENSPLHFGNGTRLTVT.

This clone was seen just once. The CDR3: CASSSNIGLAETLGAKNIQYF. In DNA, the CDR3 is TGTGCCAGCAGTTCCAACATCGGGCTAGCGGAAACCCTGGGGGCCAAAAACATTCAGTACTTC. The gene calls are TRBV27 and TRBJ2-4; 7 bases line up with TRBD2. Germline V gene sequence: CDR1 MNHEY, CDR2 SMNVEV (reference sequence). J gave up 1 base and V 4 bases, and 22 bases lay outside the gene matches. The CDR3 spans 21 residues.

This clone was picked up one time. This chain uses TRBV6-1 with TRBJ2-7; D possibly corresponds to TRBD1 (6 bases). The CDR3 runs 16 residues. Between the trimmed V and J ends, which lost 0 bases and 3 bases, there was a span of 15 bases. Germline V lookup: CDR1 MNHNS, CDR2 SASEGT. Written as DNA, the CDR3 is TGTGCCAGCAGTGAAGCACAGGGCGGTTTAGGCTACGAGCAGTACTTC. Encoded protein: CASSEAQGGLGYEQYF.

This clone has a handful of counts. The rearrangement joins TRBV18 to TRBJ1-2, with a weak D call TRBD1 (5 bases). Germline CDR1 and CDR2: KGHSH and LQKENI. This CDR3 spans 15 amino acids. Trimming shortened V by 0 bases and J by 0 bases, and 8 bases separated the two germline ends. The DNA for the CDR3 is TGTGCCAGCTCACCACCGGACATCACTAACTATGGCTACACCTTC. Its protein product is CASSPPDITNYGYTF.

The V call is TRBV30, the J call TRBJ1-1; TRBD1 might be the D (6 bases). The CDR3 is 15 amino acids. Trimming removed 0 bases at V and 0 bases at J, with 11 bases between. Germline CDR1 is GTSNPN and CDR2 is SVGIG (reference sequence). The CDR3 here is CAWSVFDRLNTEAFF. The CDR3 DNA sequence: TGTGCCTGGAGTGTATTCGACAGGCTGAACACTGAAGCTTTCTTT.

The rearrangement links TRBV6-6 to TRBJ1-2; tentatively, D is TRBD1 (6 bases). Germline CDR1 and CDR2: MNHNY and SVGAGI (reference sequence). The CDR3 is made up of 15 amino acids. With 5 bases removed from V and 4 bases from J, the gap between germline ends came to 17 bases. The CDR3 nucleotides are TGTGCCAGCAGTCTTGACAGGAACCTCCTCTATGGCTACACCTTC. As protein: CASSLDRNLLYGYTF.

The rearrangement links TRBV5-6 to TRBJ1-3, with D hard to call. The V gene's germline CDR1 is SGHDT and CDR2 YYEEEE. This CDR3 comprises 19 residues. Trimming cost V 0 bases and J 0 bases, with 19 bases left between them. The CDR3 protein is CASSLARRNGQISGNTIYF. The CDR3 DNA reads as TGTGCCAGCAGCTTGGCCCGGAGGAATGGCCAAATCTCTGGAAACACCATATATTTT.

CDR3 in DNA: TGTGCCAGCAGCTTAGAGGGTGCGACTAGCGGCTACGAGCAGTACTTC. Protein product: CASSLEGATSGYEQYF. The chain links TRBV7-2 to TRBJ2-7; 9 bases line up with TRBD2. The CDR3 is made up of 16 amino acids. With V trimmed by 1 base and J by 3 bases, 7 bases remained unmatched. The V gene's germline CDR1 is SGHTA and CDR2 FQGNSA.

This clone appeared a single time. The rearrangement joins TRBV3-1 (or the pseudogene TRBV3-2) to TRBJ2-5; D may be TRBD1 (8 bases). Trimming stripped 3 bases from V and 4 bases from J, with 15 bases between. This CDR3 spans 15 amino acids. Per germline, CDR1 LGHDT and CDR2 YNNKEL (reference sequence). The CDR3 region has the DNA TGTGCCAGCAGCCATAGGACAGGGAGGGTAGAGACCCAGTACTTC. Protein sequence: CASSHRTGRVETQYF.

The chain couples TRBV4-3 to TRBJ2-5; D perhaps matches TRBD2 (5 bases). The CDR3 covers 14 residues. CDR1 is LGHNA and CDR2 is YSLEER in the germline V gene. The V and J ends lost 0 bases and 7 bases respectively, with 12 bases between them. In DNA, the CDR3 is TGCGCCAGCAGCCAAGATCGGGGTGGAGGGACCCAGTACTTC. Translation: CASSQDRGGGTQYF.

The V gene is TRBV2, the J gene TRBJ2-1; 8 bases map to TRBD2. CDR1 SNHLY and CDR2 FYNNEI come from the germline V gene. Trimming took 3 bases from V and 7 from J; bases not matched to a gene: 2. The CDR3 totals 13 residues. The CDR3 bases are TGTGCCAGCAGTGACGGGACTAGAAATGAGCAGTTCTTC. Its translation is CASSDGTRNEQFF.

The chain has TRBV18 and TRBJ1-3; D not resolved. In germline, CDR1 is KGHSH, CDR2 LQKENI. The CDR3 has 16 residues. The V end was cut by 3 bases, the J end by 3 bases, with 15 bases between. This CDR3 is CASSPPGSAGGNTIYF. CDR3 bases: TGTGCCAGCTCACCTCCGGGGTCGGCGGGTGGAAACACCATATATTTT.

CDR3 region: CASGIHRGLYNEQFF. CDR3 bases: TGTGCTAGTGGTATTCACAGGGGCCTCTACAATGAGCAGTTCTTC. The V and J genes are TRBV12-5 and TRBJ2-1; 7 bases map to TRBD1. Germline V gene sequence: CDR1 LGHNT, CDR2 FRNRAP. V shed 5 bases and J 3 bases; nucleotides not matched to a gene: 7. CDR3 length equals 15 residues.

In nucleotides, the CDR3 is TGTGCCAGCAGCGTAGGGGGACAGGGGGGTAATTCACCCCTCCACTTT. Protein sequence: CASSVGGQGGNSPLHF. The chain joins TRBV9 to TRBJ1-6, with 11 positions matching TRBD1. J was trimmed by 6 bases and V by 0 bases; bases with no gene match: 2. The CDR3 is 16 amino acids. Germline values: CDR1 SGDLS, CDR2 YYNGEE.

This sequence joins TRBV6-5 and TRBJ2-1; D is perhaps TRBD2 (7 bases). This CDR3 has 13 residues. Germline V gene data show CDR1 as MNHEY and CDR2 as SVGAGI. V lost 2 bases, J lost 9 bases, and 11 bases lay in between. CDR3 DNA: TGTGCCAGCAGTTACGAAAGGGGGGGTGAGCAGTTCTTC. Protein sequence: CASSYERGGEQFF.

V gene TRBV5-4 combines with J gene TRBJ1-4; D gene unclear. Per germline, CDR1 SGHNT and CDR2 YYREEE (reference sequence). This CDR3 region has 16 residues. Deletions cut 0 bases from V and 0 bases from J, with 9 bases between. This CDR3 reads CASSLDFGATNEKLFF. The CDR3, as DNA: TGTGCCAGCAGCTTGGATTTCGGGGCAACTAATGAAAAACTGTTTTTT.